This TCR beta chain was identified in a study of regulatory T cells in long-lasting Graves disease. Broader study findings: Favoring TRBV28, TRBJ1-2 and TRBJ2-5 was a feature seen in persistent disease.

This clonotype appeared many times. Its antigen remains unidentified. The time point was: persistent/refractory GD, antithyroid drugs over 5 years with positive TRAb. PBMC-extracted RNA yielded the TCR library. Graves' disease diagnosis followed American Thyroid Association guidelines. EDTA tubes held roughly 10 milliliters of peripheral blood from each patient. Combining iRepertoire HTBI primers with Arm-PCR of CDR3 regions, the authors built TCR beta libraries. MiXCR was run by TCRdb on the multiplex PCR reads, yielding one entry per CDR3 protein. The sample lists around 460,000 distinct CDR3 sequences, 22% seen once, with 13% in the top ten. Deletions cut 2 bases from V and 4 bases from J, with 5 bases between. There are 12 residues in the CDR3.

The V call is TRBV12-3 or TRBV12-4, the J call TRBJ1-2, with D uncertain. The receptor was isolated from a female donor with Graves disease. The input for sequencing was peripheral blood mononuclear cells (PBMCs), taken when the disease was refractory, from a patient treated with antithyroid drugs. CDR3 region: CASSLSPYGYTF. The CDR3 DNA follows: TGTGCCAGCAGTTTAAGCCCCTATGGCTACACCTTC.